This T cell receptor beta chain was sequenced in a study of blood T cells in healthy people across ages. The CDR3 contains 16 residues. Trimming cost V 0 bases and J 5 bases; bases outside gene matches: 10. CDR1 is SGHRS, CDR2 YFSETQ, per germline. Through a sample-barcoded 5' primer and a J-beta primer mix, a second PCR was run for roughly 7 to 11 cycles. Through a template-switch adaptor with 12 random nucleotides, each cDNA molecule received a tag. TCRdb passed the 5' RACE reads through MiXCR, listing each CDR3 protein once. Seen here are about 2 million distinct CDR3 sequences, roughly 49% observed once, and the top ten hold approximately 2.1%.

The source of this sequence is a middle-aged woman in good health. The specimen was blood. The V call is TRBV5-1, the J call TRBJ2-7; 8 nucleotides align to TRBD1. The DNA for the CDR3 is TGCGCCAGCAGCTTGGGTTTCGGGACAGGTGGGAACGAGCAGTACTTC. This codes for CASSLGFGTGGNEQYF.